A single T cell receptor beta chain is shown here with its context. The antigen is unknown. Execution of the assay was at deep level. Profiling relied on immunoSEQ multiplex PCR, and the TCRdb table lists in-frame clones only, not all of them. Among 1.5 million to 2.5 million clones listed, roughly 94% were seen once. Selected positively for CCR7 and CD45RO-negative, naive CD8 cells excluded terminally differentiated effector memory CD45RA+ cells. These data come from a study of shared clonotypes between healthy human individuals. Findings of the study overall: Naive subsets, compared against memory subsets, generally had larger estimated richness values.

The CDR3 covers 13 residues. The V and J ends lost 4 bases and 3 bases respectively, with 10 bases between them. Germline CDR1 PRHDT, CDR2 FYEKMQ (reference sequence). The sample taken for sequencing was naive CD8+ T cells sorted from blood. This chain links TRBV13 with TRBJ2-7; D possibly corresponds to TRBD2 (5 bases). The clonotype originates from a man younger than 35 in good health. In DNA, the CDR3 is TGTGCCAGCAGCTCGGGATCCTTCTACGAGCAGTACTTC. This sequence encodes CASSSGSFYEQYF.